What follows describes a single T cell receptor beta chain. Its specificity is not known. CD45RO/CCR7/CD25/CD127/CD95/CD27 separated CD4+ naive, central memory, regulatory and stem cell-like memory cells by sorting. This entry is derived from a study of beta chain features in type 1 diabetes. The investigators reverse transcribed all of the isolated RNA, so they sequenced expressed TCRB transcripts. Naive, central memory and regulatory T cell samples produced a mean of approximately 3.6 million reads. Method: immunoSEQ multiplex PCR; TCRdb's copy keeps in-frame clones and lacks some. The sample records about 150,000 clones, 7.8% being singletons. Whole-study results and caveats: PCR might show a preference for shorter templates, equally across patients and controls. In every one of the four CD4+ subsets, TCRB CDR3s were moderately but significantly shorter in Type 1 diabetes patients.

Sample: central memory CD4+ T cells from blood. The sequence was collected from a woman aged 40 to 50 with type 1 diabetes.

The CDR3 coding sequence is TGTGCCAGCAGCCCCCGACTAGCGGGGGAGCACGAGCAGTACTTC. Translating it yields CASSPRLAGEHEQYF. The V call is TRBV7-2, the J call TRBJ2-7; 12 bases match TRBD2. Germline V gene sequence: CDR1 SGHTA, CDR2 FQGNSA. CDR3 length equals 15 residues. The junction had 7 bases not matched to a gene; V was cut back by 5 bases and J by 5 bases.